A selection of T cell receptor beta chains follows, all from one sample in a study of blood T cells in healthy people across ages. Using its own MiXCR run on the 5' RACE reads, TCRdb lists one record per CDR3 protein. The sample yields about 1.4 million distinct CDR3 sequences, approximately 60% seen once. The sample comprised blood. The source is a man between 18 and 35 years old in good health. Both conserved end residues are part of each CDR3. D genes are given only for firm matches. Some rows mark clone size as missing; the rest say once, few, many or name a class of expanded clone.

j_call	v_call	d_call	clone_size	cdr3_nt	cdr3_aa
TRBJ2-1	TRBV20-1	TRBD2	.	TGCAGTGCTAGGGTAGCTAGCGGAGGGAATGAGCAGTTCTTC	CSARVASGGNEQFF
TRBJ2-3	TRBV5-1	TRBD2	.	TGCGCCAGCAGCTTTGCGGGAGATCGTACAGATACGCAGTATTTT	CASSFAGDRTDTQYF
TRBJ1-4	TRBV5-1	.	few	TGCGCCAGCAGCTTGCCGACAGATCCAACTAATGAAAAACTGTTTTTT	CASSLPTDPTNEKLFF
TRBJ2-1	TRBV10-3	TRBD1	few	TGTGCCATCAGTGAGAGGGACAGGGGAGGCGATGAGCAGTTCTTC	CAISERDRGGDEQFF
TRBJ1-2	TRBV30	TRBD1	.	TGTGCCTGGAGTTTACAGGGGAACTATGGCTACACCTTC	CAWSLQGNYGYTF
TRBJ2-4	TRBV20-1	TRBD1	.	TGCAGTGCTCCGGGACAGGGAGGCATTCAGTACTTC	CSAPGQGGIQYF
TRBJ2-6	TRBV2	.	few	TGTGCCATCCGAAACGTCCTGACTTTC	CAIRNVLTF
TRBJ2-7	TRBV6-2/TRBV6-3	.	once	TGTGCCAGCGGTGGGACATCTATATGGCCGGTCTACGAGCAGTACTTC	CASGGTSIWPVYEQYF
TRBJ2-1	TRBV4-2	TRBD2	few	TGTGCCAGCAGCCTAAGTTCCCCGAGCGGGACTTACAATGAGCAGTTCTTC	CASSLSSPSGTYNEQFF
TRBJ2-2	TRBV2	TRBD2	.	TGTGCCAGCAGCGGGACTAGGAGAAACACCGGGGAGCTGTTTTTT	CASSGTRRNTGELFF
TRBJ2-2	TRBV5-5	TRBD2	.	TGTGCCAGCAGCTTTGAAGGGACTAGCGGACCTATGGAGCTGTTTTTT	CASSFEGTSGPMELFF
TRBJ2-1	TRBV20-1	.	few	TGCAGTGCCAGGGGATTTTGGCGCGATGAGCAGTTCTTC	CSARGFWRDEQFF
TRBJ2-7	TRBV2	TRBD2	.	TGTGCCAGCAAGCGGATAGCGGGAGATACGGTGTATGAGCAGTACTTC	CASKRIAGDTVYEQYF
TRBJ1-2	TRBV12-3/TRBV12-4	.	few	TGTGCCAGCAGTTTAGGACTACAAGAGGGCTATGGCTACACCTTC	CASSLGLQEGYGYTF
TRBJ2-3	TRBV12-3/TRBV12-4	.	few	TGTGCCAGCACCCTGGGAGGACCAGATACGCAGTATTTT	CASTLGGPDTQYF
TRBJ2-1	TRBV25-1	.	once	TGTGCCAGCAGTGAGATAAACAATGAGCAGTTCTTC	CASSEINNEQFF
TRBJ2-1	TRBV4-1	.	.	TGCGCCAGCAGCCAAGAAGCGCTAGCACACAATGAGCAGTTCTTC	CASSQEALAHNEQFF
TRBJ2-7	TRBV20-1	.	.	TGCAGTGCTGCCGACTCCCGGGGCTACGAGCAGTACTTC	CSAADSRGYEQYF
TRBJ1-1	TRBV7-9	.	.	TGTGCCAGCAGCTTAGGGGGGCGGTCTGCTTTCTTT	CASSLGGRSAFF
TRBJ1-1	TRBV6-2/TRBV6-3	.	once	TGTGCCAGCAGTTACCCCCACACTGAAGCTTTCTTT	CASSYPHTEAFF
TRBJ2-5	TRBV27	TRBD2	.	TGTGCCAGCAGTCCAGGCTCTAGCGGCCAAGAGACCCAGTACTTC	CASSPGSSGQETQYF
TRBJ1-2	TRBV7-2	TRBD1	.	TGTGCCAGCAGCTCACTAAGGACAGGGGTGGAAGGCTACACCTTC	CASSSLRTGVEGYTF
TRBJ2-3	TRBV29-1	.	.	TGCAGCGCCGAACGGAGGTTGGTCACAGATACGCAGTATTTT	CSAERRLVTDTQYF
TRBJ1-2	TRBV4-3	TRBD1	once	TGCGCCAGCAGCCCCATCGAGGGGGACAGGGGATATCGCTACACCTTC	CASSPIEGDRGYRYTF
TRBJ1-2	TRBV6-2/TRBV6-3	.	.	TGTGCCAGCAGTTATTACAGGGAACACTATGGCTACACCTTC	CASSYYREHYGYTF
TRBJ2-5	TRBV12-3/TRBV12-4	.	few	TGTGCCAGCAGTTTAGCGTTGGGACAGATACTACAGGGGAGGTTGAAGACCCAGTACTTC	CASSLALGQILQGRLKTQYF
TRBJ2-1	TRBV29-1	TRBD2	.	TGCAGCGTTTGTTCCCTAGCGGGTACATTCTATGAGCAGTTCTTC	CSVCSLAGTFYEQFF
TRBJ1-5	TRBV10-3	.	.	TGTGCCCGAGGGGGTGGTCAGCCCCAGCATTTT	CARGGGQPQHF
TRBJ1-2	TRBV29-1	TRBD1	.	TGCAGCGGGGCTAATCAGGGACAGGGCTACACCTTC	CSGANQGQGYTF
TRBJ2-7	TRBV25-1	.	once	TGTGCCAGCAGTGAAGGGTGGATAGGCGAGCAGTACTTC	CASSEGWIGEQYF
TRBJ2-1	TRBV7-9	TRBD2	.	TGTGCCAGCAGCGGGACTAGCGGGAATCCCAGCTCCTACAATGAGCAGTTCTTC	CASSGTSGNPSSYNEQFF
TRBJ1-1	TRBV2	.	.	TGTGCCAGCAACAAGGACAGTTGGTTAGCTAACACTGAAGCTTTCTTT	CASNKDSWLANTEAFF
TRBJ2-6	TRBV6-5	.	.	TGTGCCAGCAGTTACGGTCCTCCCGCGAGCTCTGGGGCCAACGTCCTGACTTTC	CASSYGPPASSGANVLTF
TRBJ1-4	TRBV4-3	.	.	TGCGCCAGCAGACCGAACCCGACGGCAACTAATGAAAAACTGTTTTTT	CASRPNPTATNEKLFF
TRBJ2-7	TRBV21-1	.	few	TGTGCCAGCAGCAAAGCCGGCCCCTACGAGCAGTACTTC	CASSKAGPYEQYF
TRBJ2-1	TRBV7-9	TRBD2	few	TGTGCCAGCAGCCCAATAGCGGGGGCCAATAACAATGAGCAGTTCTTC	CASSPIAGANNNEQFF
TRBJ1-4	TRBV5-5	.	.	TGTGCCAGCAGCCCCCGTCTGGGATCAACTAATGAAAAACTGTTTTTT	CASSPRLGSTNEKLFF
TRBJ2-5	TRBV7-9	.	.	TGTGCTAGCAGCTTACAGCTAGCGGAGACCCAGTACTTC	CASSLQLAETQYF
TRBJ1-4	TRBV28	.	.	TGTGCCAGCAGGAGGGTCGGCGGTAATGAAAAACTGTTTTTT	CASRRVGGNEKLFF
TRBJ2-7	TRBV10-1	.	.	TGCGCCAGCAGTGGGTCCGGGACATCGTCCGAGCAGTACTTC	CASSGSGTSSEQYF